Described below is a single T cell receptor beta chain sequence and its context. The antigen is undetermined. Healthy Caucasians supplied all donations. These data originate in a study of identical twins. TCRdb processed the 5' RACE reads anew with MiXCR; each CDR3 protein has one entry. The table lists 300,000 to 400,000 distinct CDR3 sequences, approximately 8.8% of them singletons, with 8% to 10% in the top ten. Study outcomes and limitations: Possibly, invariant MAIT and iNKT cells partly confounded zero-insertion analyses. Out-of-frame alpha sequences shared by twins showed excess low generation probability. Models underestimated out-of-frame TCR alpha sharing in monozygotic twins.

The clonotype was recovered from a woman aged 45-65 years in good health. Input material: naive T cells sorted from blood.

This CDR3 reads CASSPNRGPGANVLTF. The CDR3 region has the DNA TGTGCCAGCAGTCCGAACAGGGGGCCTGGGGCCAACGTCCTGACTTTC. This sequence joins TRBV25-1 and TRBJ2-6; 9 bases agree with TRBD1. This CDR3 is 16 amino acids long. Germline CDR1 reads MGHDK; CDR2 reads SYGVNS. J gave up 2 bases and V 5 bases, and 4 bases lay outside the gene matches.